These T cell receptor beta chains were read from a single sample in a study of T cell repertoires in cytomegalovirus infection. TCRdb redid the calling of the reads with MiXCR, one entry per CDR3 protein. The table includes 210,000 or so distinct CDR3 sequences, under 8.5% detected once. Input material: PBMCs. The receptor set was obtained from a human donor in good health (CMV status not recorded). Some clones in this sample may be carry-over from other donors' samples. Both conserved end residues are part of each CDR3. The D gene is left open where the match is weak. Clone size is not always given. Where it is, it says once, few, many or a class for expanded clones.

clone size: many; D gene: TRBD1; J gene: TRBJ1-1; V gene: TRBV10-3; CDR3 DNA: TGTGCCGGCGGGACAGGGATCACTGAAGCTTTCTTT; CDR3 protein: CAGGTGITEAFF
clone size: many; D gene: .; J gene: TRBJ1-2; V gene: TRBV9; CDR3 DNA: TGTGCCAGCAGCGAAGGACTAGTCGGTGGCTACACCTTC; CDR3 protein: CASSEGLVGGYTF
clone size: many; D gene: .; J gene: TRBJ2-7; V gene: TRBV7-2; CDR3 DNA: TGTGCCAGCAGCTCGATCAACCGTTTGGACAGCTACGAGCAGTACTTC; CDR3 protein: CASSSINRLDSYEQYF
clone size: few; D gene: TRBD1; J gene: TRBJ2-4; V gene: TRBV20-1; CDR3 DNA: TGCAGTGCTAGAGATCGACAGGGAGCCAAAAACATTCAGTACTTC; CDR3 protein: CSARDRQGAKNIQYF
clone size: .; D gene: TRBD1; J gene: TRBJ2-2; V gene: TRBV27; CDR3 DNA: TGTGCCAGCAGTTGGACAGGGCCCGGGGAGCTGTTTTTT; CDR3 protein: CASSWTGPGELFF
clone size: many; D gene: TRBD1; J gene: TRBJ2-5; V gene: TRBV20-1; CDR3 DNA: TGCAGTGCTAGAGGCGGAAAGGGGGCGGAGACCCAGTACTTC; CDR3 protein: CSARGGKGAETQYF
clone size: many; D gene: .; J gene: TRBJ1-6; V gene: TRBV4-3; CDR3 DNA: TGCGCCAGCACTGCAACGGCTAATTCACCCCTCCACTTT; CDR3 protein: CASTATANSPLHF
clone size: few; D gene: .; J gene: TRBJ2-1; V gene: TRBV6-6; CDR3 DNA: TGTGCCAGCAGTTACGGGGATCCCAGGGGAACCTACAATGAGCAGTTCTTC; CDR3 protein: CASSYGDPRGTYNEQFF
clone size: many; D gene: .; J gene: TRBJ1-1; V gene: TRBV2; CDR3 DNA: TGTGCCAGCATCCGGGACCAAAGCGGTTCCACTGAAGCTTTCTTT; CDR3 protein: CASIRDQSGSTEAFF
clone size: many; D gene: .; J gene: TRBJ2-3; V gene: TRBV20-1; CDR3 DNA: TGCAGTGCTAGAGGAGATACGCAGTATTTT; CDR3 protein: CSARGDTQYF
clone size: many; D gene: .; J gene: TRBJ2-1; V gene: TRBV7-9; CDR3 DNA: TGTGCCAGCAGCCGTTATTACAATGAGCAGTTCTTC; CDR3 protein: CASSRYYNEQFF
clone size: many; D gene: TRBD1; J gene: TRBJ2-1; V gene: TRBV11-2; CDR3 DNA: TGTGCCAGCAGCGCGGGACAGGGGCAGAACAATGAGCAGTTCTTC; CDR3 protein: CASSAGQGQNNEQFF
clone size: many; D gene: .; J gene: TRBJ1-2; V gene: TRBV29-1; CDR3 DNA: TGCAGCGTTGACCCCGGGGGGGATTTCTATGGCTACACCTTC; CDR3 protein: CSVDPGGDFYGYTF
clone size: many; D gene: TRBD1; J gene: TRBJ2-5; V gene: TRBV11-2; CDR3 DNA: TGTGCCAGCAGCTTAGGAAGCCAGGGGGTAGGAGAGACCCAGTACTTC; CDR3 protein: CASSLGSQGVGETQYF
clone size: many; D gene: TRBD1; J gene: TRBJ2-3; V gene: TRBV7-2; CDR3 DNA: TGTGCCAGCAGCCAGGGGGTGGGCACAGATACGCAGTATTTT; CDR3 protein: CASSQGVGTDTQYF